The source of this T cell receptor (beta chain) is a study of blood T cells in healthy people across ages. Study findings and constraints: With age, beta diversity per million T cells declined roughly linearly, significantly by roughly 40. Because sorting was not performed, PBMCs prevented conclusive naive versus antigen-experienced comparison.

The CDR3 contains 13 residues. Germline V gene lookup returns CDR1 SEHNR and CDR2 FQNEAQ (reference sequence). Then a second PCR, running about 6 to 11 cycles, was carried out with a sample-barcoded 5' primer and a J-beta primer mix. MiXCR, applied by TCRdb to the 5' RACE reads, yields one record per CDR3 protein. The sample holds about 970,000 distinct CDR3 sequences, 51% seen once. Samples had at least 6.5 million PBMCs isolated from them. Each sample yielded at least 5.5 micrograms of PBMC total RNA. A note on this clonotype: Antigen unknown. This clone may be a read error of a much larger clone one base away.

The source of this sequence is a woman aged 55-69 years in good health. V usage is TRBV7-9 and J usage is TRBJ2-1; D gene uncertain. Input material: blood. The CDR3 protein is CVSSPRNYNEQFF. The CDR3 DNA reads as TGTGTCAGCAGCCCGCGTAACTACAATGAGCAGTTCTTC.